This T cell receptor beta chain is drawn from a study of blood T cells in healthy people across ages. The CDR3 loop spans 22 amino acids. Sample-barcoded 5' priming and a J-beta primer mix drove a second PCR of roughly 7 to 11 cycles. MiXCR, run by TCRdb on the 5' RACE reads, gives a single entry per CDR3 protein. Of fewer than 1.5 million distinct CDR3 sequences in the sample, about 40% are singletons; the top ten hold roughly 8.2%. This TCR came from a young woman in good health. Sequencing was done on a sample of blood. The chain links TRBV21-1 to TRBJ2-4; the tabulated D call, TRBD2, remains unverified against the DNA. TRBV21-1 represents a pseudogene. Here the CDR3 reads CASSKVPWTSGGARLAKNIQYF. For the CDR3, the DNA is TGTGCCAGCAGCAAAGTCCCATGGACTAGCGGGGGGGCTAGACTGGCCAAAAACATTCAGTACTTC.